Presented here are 24 T cell receptor beta chains from one specimen sequenced in a study of blood T cell repertoires in COVID-19. Using immunoSEQ multiplex PCR, the repertoire was profiled, and TCRdb retains in-frame clones only, with some absent. In the table there are fewer than 300,000 clones, more than 80% of which are singletons. Sequenced material: PBMCs or T cells enriched from blood (not recorded which). These receptors all come from a woman aged 30 to 39 who had recovered from COVID-19.

Only one count was recorded for this clone. V and J are TRBV19 and TRBJ1-5; TRBD1 matches at 8 bases. The germline V gene encodes CDR1 LNHDA and CDR2 SQIVND (reference sequence). With V trimmed by 4 bases and J by 5 bases, 10 bases remained unmatched. The CDR3 covers 16 residues. The CDR3 region has the DNA TGTGCCAGTAGTAGACCTCAGGGGGCGAGGGATCAGCCCCAGCATTTT. As protein: CASSRPQGARDQPQHF.

J is TRBJ2-5 and V is TRBV29-1; 7 bases align to TRBD1. This CDR3 comprises 14 residues. Germline lookup yields CDR1 SQVTM and CDR2 ANQGSEA. V trimming: 0 bases; J trimming: 0 bases; junction bases outside the gene matches: 1. The DNA of the CDR3 is TGCAGCGTTGAAGAGACAGGGTACCAAGAGACCCAGTACTTC. Its translation: CSVEETGYQETQYF.

The chain employs TRBV12-3 or TRBV12-4 and TRBJ2-1; a weak D match, TRBD1 (5 bases). The CDR3 runs to 12 residues. V lost 4 bases, J lost 13 bases, and 14 bases lay in between. As DNA, the CDR3 is TGTGCCAGCAGTTCCGACAGACCCGTACAGTTCTTC. It translates to CASSSDRPVQFF.

J is TRBJ2-5 and V is TRBV7-3; 7 bases map to TRBD1. With V trimmed by 6 bases and J by 2 bases, 24 bases remained unmatched. Germline V gene sequence: CDR1 SGHTA, CDR2 FQGTGA. This CDR3 spans 20 amino acids. CDR3 region: CASSPGPGQILRAEQETQYF. In DNA form, the CDR3 reads TGTGCCAGCAGTCCCGGCCCGGGACAGATCTTGAGAGCGGAGCAAGAGACCCAGTACTTC.

V gene TRBV7-5 combines with J gene TRBJ2-7; the table's D call of TRBD1 was not tested on the DNA. TRBV7-5 is a listed pseudogene. The CDR3 loop spans 16 amino acids. CDR3 residues: CARSTRTGESSYEQYF. The CDR3 coding sequence is TGTGCCAGAAGCACCCGGACAGGGGAAAGCTCCTACGAGCAGTACTTC.

The chain recombines TRBV6-2 or TRBV6-3 with TRBJ1-5, with 10 nucleotides matching TRBD1. The junction had 8 bases not matched to a gene; V was cut back by 2 bases and J by 7 bases. The CDR3 consists of 16 residues. Germline CDR1 and CDR2: MNHEY and SVGEGT. The CDR3 sequence: CASSYGGTGVGQPQHF. In DNA form, the CDR3 reads TGTGCCAGCAGTTACGGTGGGACAGGGGTAGGACAGCCCCAGCATTTT.

J is TRBJ2-1 and V is TRBV5-5, with 15 bases identical to TRBD2. This CDR3 comprises 16 residues. Germline V gives CDR1 SGHKS, CDR2 YYEKEE (reference sequence). The junction had 2 bases not matched to a gene; V was cut back by 0 bases and J by 7 bases. The CDR3: CASSLAGTSGRNEQFF. As DNA, the CDR3 is TGTGCCAGCAGCTTGGCCGGGACTAGCGGGAGGAATGAGCAGTTCTTC.

This clone came up once. Here the CDR3 reads CASSQPQSPYYTGELFF. The CDR3 bases are TGTGCCAGCAGCCAACCACAGAGCCCTTATTACACCGGGGAGCTGTTTTTT. The genes are TRBV16 and TRBJ2-2, with no clear D. This CDR3 contains 17 residues. Deletions cut 2 bases from V and 3 bases from J, with 16 bases between. Germline V gene data show CDR1 as KGHSY and CDR2 as FQNENV. The entire variable domain, with the rest obtained from reference TRBV16 and TRBJ2-2, is as follows: GEEVAQTPKHLVRGEGQKAKLYCAPIKGHSYVFWYQQVLKNEFKFLISFQNENVFDETGMPKERFSAKCLPNSPCSLEIQATKLEDSAVYFCASSQPQSPYYTGELFFGEGSRLTVL.

The chain recombines TRBV28 with TRBJ2-3, with unresolved D. Germline CDR1 reads MDHEN; CDR2 reads SYDVKM. The CDR3 is 15 amino acids. With 3 bases removed from V and 0 bases from J, the gap between germline ends came to 10 bases. The CDR3 is CASSFGGASTDTQYF. The CDR3 DNA sequence: TGTGCCAGCAGTTTTGGCGGAGCTAGCACAGATACGCAGTATTTT. Filled out from reference TRBV28 and TRBJ2-3, the complete variable domain reads DVKVTQSSRYLVKRTGEKVFLECVQDMDHENMFWYRQDPGLGLRLIYFSYDVKMKEKGDIPEGYSVSREKKERFSLILESASTNQTSMYLCASSFGGASTDTQYFGPGTRLTVL.

The V and J genes are TRBV7-3 and TRBJ2-3; 8 bases are a match to TRBD1. V lost 4 bases, J lost 3 bases, and 6 bases stayed unmatched. This CDR3 is 15 amino acids long. Germline assignment: CDR1 SGHTA and CDR2 FQGTGA. CDR3 nucleotide sequence: TGTGCCAGCAGCTGGGGCCAGGGGGCTACAGATACGCAGTATTTT. Its translation: CASSWGQGATDTQYF.

The chain uses TRBV5-8 and TRBJ1-4; the match to TRBD1 covers 9 bases. V gave up 4 bases and J gave up 5 bases; unmatched junction bases: 6. Germline lookup yields CDR1 SGHTS and CDR2 YDEGEE. The CDR3 covers 15 residues. In nucleotides, the CDR3 is TGTGCCAGCAGCGACCGGGACAGGGTAAATGAAAAACTGTTTTTT. Translation: CASSDRDRVNEKLFF.

The J gene is TRBJ2-3, the V gene TRBV6-2 or TRBV6-3, with TRBD2 matching over 13 bases. The CDR3 is 17 residues long. Germline V gives CDR1 MNHEY, CDR2 SVGEGT. The V segment lost 3 bases and the J segment 5 bases; nucleotides outside the gene matches: 8. CDR3 sequence: CASSYTTSGRAEDTQYF. Written as DNA, the CDR3 is TGTGCCAGCAGTTATACTACTAGCGGGAGGGCGGAAGATACGCAGTATTTT.

With regard to this clone: Different DNA sequences within this sample yield the same CDR3. V is TRBV28 and J is TRBJ1-2, with 9 bases identical to TRBD1. The germline V gene encodes CDR1 MDHEN and CDR2 SYDVKM. This CDR3 contains 14 residues. J lost 2 bases, V lost 4 bases, and 2 bases had no gene match. CDR3 sequence: CASSSGQGNYGYTF. DNA for the CDR3: TGTGCCAGCAGTTCAGGACAGGGGAACTATGGCTACACCTTC.

V and J are TRBV19 and TRBJ1-5; tentatively, D is TRBD1 (5 bases). CDR1 LNHDA and CDR2 SQIVND come from the germline V gene (reference sequence). The CDR3 is 15 residues long. V gave up 7 bases and J gave up 5 bases, with 18 bases separating them. Here the CDR3 reads CASTLGWVRDQPQHF. As DNA, the CDR3 is TGTGCCAGTACCCTCGGATGGGTCAGGGATCAGCCCCAGCATTTT.

This clone was seen only once. This chain joins TRBV24-1 and TRBJ1-6, with a tentative D call TRBD1 (5 bases). Germline CDR1 KGHDR, CDR2 SFDVKD. The V end was cut by 3 bases, the J end by 7 bases, with 12 bases between. The CDR3 sequence is 15 residues long. Here the CDR3 reads CATSDGGARNSPLHF. In nucleotides, the CDR3 is TGTGCCACCAGTGATGGAGGGGCGCGGAATTCACCCCTCCACTTT.

This CDR3 is CASSRGQIYEQYF. CDR3 nucleotides: TGTGCCAGCAGCCGGGGACAGATATACGAGCAGTACTTC. This sequence joins TRBV7-8 and TRBJ2-7; 7 bases match TRBD1. This CDR3 spans 13 amino acids. The germline CDR1 and CDR2 sequences are SGHVS and FQNEAQ. The V gene end was trimmed by 5 bases and the J gene end by 4 bases; junction bases not matched to a gene: 5.

V usage is TRBV7-2 and J usage is TRBJ2-1; D possibly corresponds to TRBD2 (6 bases). Germline V CDR1 and CDR2: SGHTA, FQGNSA. V lost 1 base, J lost 9 bases, and 10 bases lay in between. This CDR3 region has 13 residues. This chain's CDR3 is CASSLGLAIEQFF. The CDR3 DNA sequence: TGTGCCAGCAGCTTAGGGCTAGCGATTGAGCAGTTCTTC.

The chain combines TRBV28 with TRBJ1-3; D remains ambiguous. CDR1 is MDHEN, CDR2 SYDVKM, per germline. V lost 4 bases and J 0 bases, leaving 7 bases between the germline ends. There are 14 residues in the CDR3. The CDR3 bases are TGTGCCAGCAGTTCCGGGAGCTCTGGAAACACCATATATTTT. It encodes CASSSGSSGNTIYF.

The V gene is TRBV19, the J gene TRBJ2-5, with TRBD2 matching over 7 bases. The ends lost 5 bases at V and 4 bases at J; junction bases unmatched: 10. The CDR3 has 15 amino acids. In germline, CDR1 is LNHDA, CDR2 SQIVND (reference sequence). The CDR3 spells CASSLTLAERETQYF. The CDR3 nucleotides read TGTGCCAGTAGTTTAACCCTAGCGGAAAGAGAGACCCAGTACTTC.

The rearrangement links TRBV7-9 to TRBJ1-1; D gene uncertain. The CDR3 is made up of 15 amino acids. Between the trimmed V and J ends, which lost 5 bases and 3 bases, there was a span of 16 bases. Germline-derived CDR1 and CDR2 are SEHNR and FQNEAQ (reference sequence). CDR3 loop: CASSPRLTRDTEAFF. In DNA form, the CDR3 reads TGTGCCAGCAGCCCCCGACTTACGAGGGACACTGAAGCTTTCTTT.

The chain has TRBV28 and TRBJ2-1, with a possible D match to TRBD2 (6 bases). CDR3 size: 15 residues. From germline, CDR1 is MDHEN and CDR2 SYDVKM. V dropped 6 bases and J dropped 5 bases, with 17 bases sitting between them. In nucleotides, the CDR3 is TGTGCCAGCAGCCGACTAGATCTGTCCGACAATGAGCAGTTCTTC. Encoded protein: CASSRLDLSDNEQFF.

V gene TRBV27 combines with J gene TRBJ1-2; TRBD1 matches at 7 bases. J was trimmed by 2 bases and V by 2 bases; bases with no gene match: 5. The CDR3 runs 15 residues. Germline CDR1 reads MNHEY; CDR2 reads SMNVEV (reference sequence). CDR3 coding DNA: TGTGCCAGCAGTTTAAGGGACAGCCTGAACTATGGCTACACCTTC. This gives the protein CASSLRDSLNYGYTF.

The chain couples TRBV7-2 to TRBJ1-1; no reliable D call. Germline V lookup: CDR1 SGHTA, CDR2 FQGNSA. CDR3 length: 12 residues. V gave up 7 bases and J gave up 1 base, with 7 bases separating them. This CDR3 reads CASTYRNTEAFF. The CDR3 region has the DNA TGTGCCAGCACCTACAGGAACACTGAAGCTTTCTTT.

The V gene is TRBV9, the J gene TRBJ2-1, with 10 nucleotides matching TRBD2. The CDR3 contains 18 residues. The germline CDR1 and CDR2 sequences are SGDLS and YYNGEE. Losses at the gene ends were 3 bases for V and 4 bases for J; bases not matched to a gene: 13. CDR3 nucleotide sequence: TGTGCCAGCAGCGGAGGGTATAGCGGGAGGTGGGGATACAATGAGCAGTTCTTC. Residues: CASSGGYSGRWGYNEQFF.